What follows are 11 T cell receptor beta chains derived from one specimen sequenced in a study of cytomegalovirus exposure and HLA in healthy donors. The assay was immunoSEQ multiplex PCR, and TCRdb's table has in-frame clones only and misses some. The repertoire consists of approximately 190,000 clones, with 84% occurring once and the leading ten covering approximately 7%. The sample comprised PBMCs. All receptors come from a man aged 18 to 30 in good health and CMV-seropositive.

The chain joins TRBV11-1 to TRBJ2-2, with D hard to call. The germline V and J ends were trimmed by 2 bases and 3 bases, with 13 bases remaining between them. This CDR3 region has 16 residues. From germline, CDR1 is SGHAT and CDR2 FQDESV (reference sequence). In nucleotides, the CDR3 is TGTGCCAGCAGCTTACGAGGAACTCCGCACACCGGGGAGCTGTTTTTT. Translated, it gives CASSLRGTPHTGELFF.

The chain combines TRBV7-2 with TRBJ2-5; 7 positions agree with TRBD2. This CDR3 comprises 16 residues. Per germline, CDR1 SGHTA and CDR2 FQGNSA. V lost 5 bases, J lost 5 bases, and 14 bases stayed unmatched. The CDR3 sequence is CASSRSSGNIGETQYF. CDR3 nucleotide sequence: TGTGCCAGCAGCCGGTCGAGCGGGAACATAGGGGAGACCCAGTACTTC.

The gene calls are TRBV28 and TRBJ2-6; possible D gene TRBD1, 5 bases. V was pared by 8 bases and J by 1 base, with 15 bases between. Looked up from germline, CDR1 is MDHEN and CDR2 is SYDVKM. The CDR3 contains 16 residues. CDR3 residues: CASGRPRGSGANVLTF. The CDR3, as DNA: TGTGCCAGCGGTAGACCTAGGGGATCTGGGGCCAACGTCCTGACTTTC.

This clone appeared once. This chain joins TRBV30 and TRBJ1-5; 7 bases are shared with TRBD1. The CDR3 runs to 14 residues. J lost 4 bases, V lost 3 bases, and 6 bases had no gene match. Looked up from germline, CDR1 is GTSNPN and CDR2 is SVGIG (reference sequence). CDR3 loop: CAWREQGSNQPQHF. DNA of the CDR3: TGTGCCTGGAGGGAACAGGGGAGTAATCAGCCCCAGCATTTT.

CDR3 DNA: TGTGCCAGCAGTGTAACAGGACAGGGCGAGCAGTACTTC. Its translation: CASSVTGQGEQYF. The rearrangement uses TRBV27 and TRBJ2-7; TRBD1 aligns across 8 bases. V shed 5 bases, J shed 6 bases, and the junction held 6 bases outside the gene matches. Germline assignment: CDR1 MNHEY and CDR2 SMNVEV (reference sequence). This CDR3 is built from 13 residues.

V usage is TRBV4-2 and J usage is TRBJ2-3; possible D gene TRBD2, 5 bases. Per the germline V gene, CDR1 is LGHNA and CDR2 is YNFKEQ. CDR3 length: 16 amino acids. V lost 2 bases, J lost 0 bases, and 12 bases lay in between. The CDR3 nucleotides read TGTGCCAGCAGCCAATTAGGGCTAGCAAGCACAGATACGCAGTATTTT. This gives the protein CASSQLGLASTDTQYF.

The chain uses TRBV5-6 and TRBJ2-1; D gene uncertain. This CDR3 is 11 amino acids long. V was pared by 2 bases and J by 9 bases, with 6 bases between. The germline V gene has CDR1 SGHDT and CDR2 YYEEEE. The CDR3 loop reads CASSFRVEQFF. In nucleotides, the CDR3 is TGTGCCAGCAGCTTTCGGGTTGAGCAGTTCTTC.

CDR3 sequence (DNA): TGTGCCTGGGGACTAGCGGGGGGTGAGCAGTTCTTC. Translated: CAWGLAGGEQFF. The rearrangement joins TRBV30 to TRBJ2-1, with 14 bases identical to TRBD2. From germline, CDR1 is GTSNPN and CDR2 SVGIG (reference sequence). Losses at the gene ends were 5 bases for V and 9 bases for J; bases not matched to a gene: 0. This CDR3 has 12 residues.

The V gene is TRBV4-3, the J gene TRBJ2-6; 7 positions match TRBD1. Germline CDR1 is LGHNA and CDR2 is YSLEER. The CDR3 has 19 residues. V lost 0 bases to trimming and J lost 0 bases; unmatched junction nucleotides: 8. The DNA for the CDR3 is TGCGCCAGCAGCCAAGATGGTCAGGGGGTATTCTCTGGGGCCAACGTCCTGACTTTC. Its translation is CASSQDGQGVFSGANVLTF.

This chain joins TRBV6-6 and TRBJ2-1, with TRBD1 matching 10 bases. The CDR3 consists of 13 residues. J was trimmed by 7 bases and V by 6 bases; bases with no gene match: 3. Per germline, CDR1 MNHNY and CDR2 SVGAGI (reference sequence). The CDR3 nucleotides read TGTGCCAGCAGCCGACAGGGGGCGAATGAGCAGTTCTTC. This encodes CASSRQGANEQFF.

CDR3 loop: CASSLGITYEQYF. CDR3 DNA sequence: TGTGCCAGCAGCTTGGGTATTACCTACGAGCAGTACTTC. The V call is TRBV5-6, the J call TRBJ2-7; no clear D. Trimming shortened V by 0 bases and J by 2 bases, and 6 bases separated the two germline ends. Germline V gives CDR1 SGHDT, CDR2 YYEEEE. The CDR3 totals 13 residues.